What follows describes a single T cell receptor (beta chain). The CDR3 is made up of 18 amino acids. V lost 9 bases and J 0 bases, leaving 24 bases between the germline ends. Germline V gene data show CDR1 as MNHNS and CDR2 as SASEGT. No cell sorting was done before RNA was extracted from the tissue. The data were taken from a study of tumor and adjacent non-tumor tissue in lung cancer. TCRbeta libraries were built with three rounds of nested PCR, modified from ARM-PCR. TCRdb reanalysed the multiplex PCR reads using MiXCR and keeps one entry per CDR3 protein. The sample lists about 70,000 distinct CDR3 sequences, 60% to 75% seen once, with approximately 30% in the top ten.

Sequencing used lung tumor tissue. The chain joins TRBV6-1 to TRBJ1-5; D gene ambiguous. The TCR was taken from a man aged 55 to 70 with non-small cell lung cancer. CDR3 sequence: CASRDKGPYNHSNQPQHF. As DNA, the CDR3 is TGTGCCAGTAGAGACAAAGGACCTTATAATCATAGCAATCAGCCCCAGCATTTT.